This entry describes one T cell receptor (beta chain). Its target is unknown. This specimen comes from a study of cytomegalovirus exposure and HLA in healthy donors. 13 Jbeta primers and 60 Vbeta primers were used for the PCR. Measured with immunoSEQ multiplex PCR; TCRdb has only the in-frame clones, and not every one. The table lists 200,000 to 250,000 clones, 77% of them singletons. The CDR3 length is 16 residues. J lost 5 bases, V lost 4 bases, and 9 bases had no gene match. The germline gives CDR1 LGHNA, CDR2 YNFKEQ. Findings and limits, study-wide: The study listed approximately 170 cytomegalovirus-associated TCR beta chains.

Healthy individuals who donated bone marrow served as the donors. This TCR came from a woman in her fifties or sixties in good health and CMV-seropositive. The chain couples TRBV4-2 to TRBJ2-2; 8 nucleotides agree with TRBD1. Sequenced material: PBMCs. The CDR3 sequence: CASSPSGQGGTGELFF. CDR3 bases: TGTGCCAGCAGCCCGTCCGGACAGGGTGGGACCGGGGAGCTGTTTTTT.